These 29 T cell receptor beta chains were sequenced from one sample in a study of blood T cell repertoires in COVID-19. The protocol was immunoSEQ multiplex PCR, while the TCRdb copy is restricted to in-frame clones and leaves out a portion. The sample carries a few hundred thousand clones, roughly 84% recorded once. The sequenced material came from peripheral blood. These receptors were obtained from a woman in her thirties who had recovered from COVID-19.

The chain joins TRBV9 to TRBJ2-1; D is unresolved. This CDR3 contains 15 residues. Germline assignment: CDR1 SGDLS and CDR2 YYNGEE. V lost 4 bases and J lost 3, with 14 bases in between. The CDR3 is CASSPRVGHYNEQFF. As DNA, the CDR3 is TGTGCCAGCAGCCCCCGAGTCGGTCACTACAATGAGCAGTTCTTC. Full variable domain (remainder filled in from reference TRBV9 and TRBJ2-1): DSGVTQTPKHLITATGQRVTLRCSPRSGDLSVYWYQQSLDQGLQFLIQYYNGEERAKGNILERFSAQQFPDLHSELNLSSLELGDSALYFCASSPRVGHYNEQFFGPGTRLTVL.

The chain is built from TRBV11-2 and TRBJ2-5; 12 positions agree with TRBD2. The CDR3 runs 17 residues. V shed 5 bases, J shed 4 bases, and the junction held 11 bases outside the gene matches. In germline, CDR1 is SGHAT, CDR2 FQNNGV. CDR3 nucleotides: TGTGCCAGCAGCCCCGGGCGGACTAGCGGGGTAGGAGAGACCCAGTACTTC. Translated, it gives CASSPGRTSGVGETQYF.

The genes are TRBV6-5 and TRBJ1-1; TRBD1 agrees at 7 bases. Trimming cost V 6 bases and J 3 bases; bases outside gene matches: 10. The CDR3 extends over 15 amino acids. Looked up from germline, CDR1 is MNHEY and CDR2 is SVGAGI. CDR3: CASRDLDRSDTEAFF. The DNA of the CDR3 is TGTGCCAGCAGGGACCTGGACAGGAGTGACACTGAAGCTTTCTTT.

CDR3 DNA sequence: TGTGCCAGCAGTCCTCTCAGCGGGGGGAATGAAAAACTGTTTTTT. It specifies CASSPLSGGNEKLFF. The genes are TRBV7-9 and TRBJ1-4; D is possibly TRBD1 (5 bases). The CDR3 is 15 amino acids. The V end was cut by 6 bases, the J end by 5 bases, with 16 bases between. Germline loops: CDR1 SEHNR, CDR2 FQNEAQ (reference sequence).

This chain uses TRBV5-8 with TRBJ1-5, with TRBD1 as a possible D gene (6 bases). Germline V gene lookup returns CDR1 SGHTS and CDR2 YDEGEE. V lost 3 bases and J lost 0, with 10 bases in between. CDR3 length equals 15 residues. The CDR3 DNA reads TGTGCCAGCAGCTCGCCAGGGGTTAGCAATCAGCCCCAGCATTTT. It yields the protein CASSSPGVSNQPQHF.

V gene TRBV5-5 combines with J gene TRBJ2-1; D may be TRBD1 (6 bases). This CDR3 spans 15 amino acids. V lost 5 bases and J 0 bases, leaving 12 bases between the germline ends. CDR1 and CDR2 from the germline V gene are SGHKS and YYEKEE (reference sequence). CDR3 in amino acids: CASRQTGSSYNEQFF. For the CDR3, the DNA is TGTGCCAGCAGACAAACAGGGAGCTCCTACAATGAGCAGTTCTTC.

In this sample, this clone turned up a few times. This sequence joins TRBV10-1 and TRBJ2-7, with 10 bases that match TRBD2. Looked up from germline, CDR1 is WNHNN and CDR2 is SYGVQD (reference sequence). The V gene end was trimmed by 2 bases and the J gene end by 0 bases; junction bases not matched to a gene: 4. This CDR3 is built from 16 residues. The CDR3 is CASSEGLAGASYEQYF. The CDR3 DNA reads as TGCGCCAGCAGTGAGGGTCTAGCGGGAGCCTCCTACGAGCAGTACTTC.

V is TRBV27 and J is TRBJ2-1, with D hard to call. The germline V and J ends were trimmed by 6 bases and 4 bases, with 16 bases remaining between them. CDR1 is MNHEY, CDR2 SMNVEV, per germline (reference sequence). The CDR3 is made up of 15 amino acids. The CDR3 reads CASRNKIGSYNEQFF. CDR3 nucleotides: TGTGCCAGCAGGAACAAAATCGGGTCTTACAATGAGCAGTTCTTC.

The V call is TRBV15, the J call TRBJ2-3, with 12 bases lining up with TRBD2. The V gene's germline CDR1 is LNHNV and CDR2 YYDKDF (reference sequence). This CDR3 spans 16 amino acids. The J segment lost 3 bases and the V segment lost 3 bases, leaving 4 bases of the junction unmatched. The CDR3, as DNA: TGTGCCACCAGCAGGCCGCTAGCGGGAGGGACAGATACGCAGTATTTT. It is translated as CATSRPLAGGTDTQYF.

The chain joins TRBV18 to TRBJ2-7; 8 bases map to TRBD1. Germline CDR1 KGHSH, CDR2 LQKENI. This CDR3 comprises 14 residues. With 2 bases clipped from V and 4 bases from J, the junction kept 4 bases outside the gene matches. The chain's CDR3 is CASSPNRGDYEQYF. The CDR3 bases are TGTGCCAGCTCACCAAACAGGGGGGATTACGAGCAGTACTTC.

This chain links TRBV27 with TRBJ2-7, with TRBD2 identical over 8 bases. The CDR3 consists of 14 residues. Looked up from germline, CDR1 is MNHEY and CDR2 is SMNVEV (reference sequence). The J segment lost 3 bases and the V segment lost 6 bases, leaving 7 bases of the junction unmatched. The CDR3 loop is CASRLTSENYEQYF. In DNA form, the CDR3 reads TGTGCCAGCAGACTGACTAGCGAGAACTACGAGCAGTACTTC.

The V and J genes are TRBV19 and TRBJ2-3; D is uncertain. Trimming shortened V by 3 bases and J by 6 bases, and 7 bases separated the two germline ends. The CDR3 contains 12 residues. The germline V gene encodes CDR1 LNHDA and CDR2 SQIVND (reference sequence). For the CDR3, the DNA is TGTGCCAGTAGTATTACGAGCGATACGCAGTATTTT. Its translation is CASSITSDTQYF. The variable domain in full, with the rest retrieved from reference TRBV19 and TRBJ2-3, is DGGITQSPKYLFRKEGQNVTLSCEQNLNHDAMYWYRQDPGQGLRLIYYSQIVNDFQKGDIAEGYSVSREKKESFPLTVTSAQKNPTAFYLCASSITSDTQYFGPGTRLTVL.

This chain joins TRBV9 and TRBJ1-1, with D unresolved. This CDR3 comprises 13 residues. CDR1 is SGDLS and CDR2 is YYNGEE in the germline V gene. V dropped 6 bases and J dropped 2 bases, with 11 bases sitting between them. The CDR3 nucleotides are TGTGCCAGCACCCCCCGGGGAAACACTGAAGCTTTCTTT. It specifies CASTPRGNTEAFF.

This clone was counted ten times or more. This rearrangement joins TRBV2 to TRBJ1-2; D may be TRBD1 (6 bases). The CDR3 runs 12 residues. The V and J ends lost 6 bases and 7 bases respectively, with 12 bases between them. Germline V gives CDR1 SNHLY, CDR2 FYNNEI. CDR3 protein: CASSPTGLGYTF. CDR3 DNA sequence: TGTGCCAGCAGCCCTACAGGGCTTGGCTACACCTTC.

The V gene is TRBV13, the J gene TRBJ1-1, with D perhaps matching TRBD1 (6 bases). This CDR3 comprises 14 residues. Trimming cost V 3 bases and J 1 base, with 9 bases left between them. Germline-derived CDR1 and CDR2 are PRHDT and FYEKMQ (reference sequence). The CDR3 here is CASSFWTANTEAFF. In DNA, the CDR3 is TGTGCCAGCAGCTTTTGGACAGCGAACACTGAAGCTTTCTTT.

The chain has TRBV18 and TRBJ1-5; 7 nucleotides match TRBD1. J lost 7 bases, V lost 3 bases, and 18 bases had no gene match. The germline V gene encodes CDR1 KGHSH and CDR2 LQKENI. The CDR3 has 18 amino acids. The CDR3 region is CASSPTVARGPSGQPQHF. In DNA form, the CDR3 reads TGTGCCAGCTCACCTACAGTGGCTAGGGGGCCGTCCGGCCAGCCCCAGCATTTT.

The rearrangement joins TRBV2 to TRBJ1-3; TRBD1 is a possible D gene (5 bases). This CDR3 is 19 amino acids long. Trimming removed 7 bases at V and 2 bases at J, with 27 bases between. The germline gives CDR1 SNHLY, CDR2 FYNNEI. The CDR3 here is CASTYGAREGWKTGNTIYF. Here the CDR3 DNA reads TGTGCCAGCACCTATGGGGCCAGGGAGGGGTGGAAGACTGGAAACACCATATATTTT.

This sequence joins TRBV6-4 and TRBJ1-6; D is possibly TRBD1 (5 bases). Trimming cost V 2 bases and J 6 bases, with 8 bases left between them. The CDR3 has 14 amino acids. Looked up from germline, CDR1 is MRHNA and CDR2 is SNTAGT. In DNA, the CDR3 is TGTGCCAGCAGTGACGGGGGGGGTAATTCACCCCTCCACTTT. This sequence encodes CASSDGGGNSPLHF.

The chain recombines TRBV12-3 or TRBV12-4 with TRBJ1-1; 9 positions match TRBD1. The CDR3 runs to 13 residues. Trimming at V came to 5 bases and at J to 4 bases, leaving 2 bases not matched to a gene. In nucleotides, the CDR3 is TGTGCCAGCAGTGGGACAGGGTCCACTGAAGCTTTCTTT. This sequence encodes CASSGTGSTEAFF.

The chain has TRBV7-3 and TRBJ2-2; TRBD2 agrees at 12 bases. The length of the CDR3 is 20 residues. Germline CDR1 is SGHTA and CDR2 is FQGTGA. V lost 5 bases, J lost 1 base, and 14 bases stayed unmatched. CDR3 residues: CASSPMPRLAGELNTGELFF. The CDR3 coding sequence is TGTGCCAGCAGCCCGATGCCCCGACTAGCGGGAGAATTGAACACCGGGGAGCTGTTTTTT.

CDR3 DNA: TGTGCCAGCAGCGAGGGACAGGGGTACACTGAAGCTTTCTTT. Translated, it gives CASSEGQGYTEAFF. The rearrangement links TRBV7-8 to TRBJ1-1; TRBD1 matches at 10 bases. V lost 5 bases, J lost 3 bases, and 3 bases stayed unmatched. CDR1 SGHVS and CDR2 FQNEAQ come from the germline V gene. The CDR3 is 14 residues long.

The V and J genes are TRBV27 and TRBJ2-3; D may be TRBD2 (5 bases). Trimming took off 5 bases at V and 0 bases at J, with 9 bases between the two ends. This CDR3 region has 14 residues. Per the germline V gene, CDR1 is MNHEY and CDR2 is SMNVEV (reference sequence). The CDR3 nucleotides read TGTGCCAGCAGTACCCGGACTAGCACAGATACGCAGTATTTT. As protein: CASSTRTSTDTQYF.

This chain joins TRBV6-5 and TRBJ2-4, with D perhaps TRBD2 (5 bases). The CDR3 contains 15 residues. The germline gives CDR1 MNHEY, CDR2 SVGAGI. V dropped 0 bases and J dropped 1 base, with 7 bases sitting between them. CDR3 protein: CASSYSTGAKNIQYF. The CDR3 bases are TGTGCCAGCAGTTACTCAACGGGGGCCAAAAACATTCAGTACTTC.

The rearrangement links TRBV3-1 (or the pseudogene TRBV3-2) to TRBJ2-1; D uncertain. Between the trimmed V and J ends, which lost 7 bases and 4 bases, there was a span of 14 bases. Germline V gives CDR1 LGHDT, CDR2 YNNKEL (reference sequence). The CDR3 extends over 14 amino acids. The CDR3, as DNA: TGTGCCAGCAACTACCTAGATAGATACAATGAGCAGTTCTTC. This encodes CASNYLDRYNEQFF.

The chain couples TRBV12-1 to TRBJ2-7; the table's D call of TRBD2 was not tested on the DNA. TRBV12-1 is a pseudogene locus. The CDR3 covers 15 residues. Here the CDR3 reads CAPESLREWRDEQYF. The CDR3 nucleotides read TGTGCCCCCGAGTCGCTACGGGAGTGGCGAGACGAGCAGTACTTC.

The V and J genes are TRBV6-1 and TRBJ2-7; no definite D call. There are 16 residues in the CDR3. The germline CDR1 and CDR2 sequences are MNHNS and SASEGT. V was cut by 4 bases and J by 1 base, with 17 bases left in between. The CDR3 sequence is CASSVGQTLLSYEQYF. The CDR3 coding sequence is TGTGCCAGCAGTGTTGGGCAGACCCTGCTATCCTACGAGCAGTACTTC.

The chain employs TRBV6-5 and TRBJ1-2; 7 bases align to TRBD1. With V trimmed by 7 bases and J by 1 base, 3 bases remained unmatched. There are 13 residues in the CDR3. Germline assignment: CDR1 MNHEY and CDR2 SVGAGI. CDR3 nucleotides: TGTGCCAGCACGGGACAGCTTAACTATGGCTACACCTTC. Amino acids: CASTGQLNYGYTF.

The chain has TRBV7-2 and TRBJ2-1; D might be TRBD2 (6 bases). V gave up 5 bases and J gave up 7 bases, with 24 bases separating them. This CDR3 contains 17 residues. Germline assignment: CDR1 SGHTA and CDR2 FQGNSA. The CDR3 is CASSPRGGRSSQNEQFF. In DNA form, the CDR3 reads TGTGCCAGCAGCCCGCGGGGTGGGAGAAGTAGTCAGAATGAGCAGTTCTTC.

This chain links TRBV5-4 with TRBJ2-5; D ambiguous. Between the trimmed V and J ends, which lost 0 bases and 2 bases, there was a span of 11 bases. The V gene's germline CDR1 is SGHNT and CDR2 YYREEE (reference sequence). The CDR3 length is 15 residues. CDR3 sequence (DNA): TGTGCCAGCAGCTTGGACTTACAGCATCAAGAGACCCAGTACTTC. Protein product: CASSLDLQHQETQYF.